These 28 T cell receptor beta chains share one sample of origin, sequenced in a study of cytotoxic CD8 clonotypes in ibrutinib-treated CLL. Sequencing was performed with immunoSEQ multiplex PCR; in TCRdb, only in-frame clones are kept and a portion is missing. The table includes about 130,000 clones, 70% to 90% detected once. Here the sequenced sample was PBMCs, taken after 24 months of ibrutinib treatment. The receptors here all came from a human donor with chronic lymphocytic leukemia.

Turning to this clone: Mismatch with germline at one junction end may stem from a read error. The chain employs TRBV7-9 and TRBJ2-6; tentatively, D is TRBD1 (5 bases). Per the germline V gene, CDR1 is SEHNR and CDR2 is FQNEAQ (reference sequence). The CDR3 spans 15 residues. CDR3 region: CAGSKGDSGANVLTF. The CDR3 DNA reads as TGTGCCGGCAGCAAAGGGGACTCTGGGGCCAACGTCCTGACTTTC.

This rearrangement joins TRBV7-2 to TRBJ2-1, with a possible D match to TRBD2 (5 bases). Per germline, CDR1 SGHTA and CDR2 FQGNSA. V lost 5 bases and J 12 bases, leaving 20 bases between the germline ends. The CDR3 extends over 14 amino acids. In DNA form, the CDR3 reads TGTGCCAGCAGCCGAGACCCGGGAACTAATAGGCAGTTCTTC. This encodes CASSRDPGTNRQFF.

The chain links TRBV2 to TRBJ1-2; D possibly corresponds to TRBD1 (5 bases). V shed 1 base and J shed 14 bases, with 11 bases lying between them. In germline, CDR1 is SNHLY, CDR2 FYNNEI. The CDR3 has 11 residues. DNA for the CDR3: TGTGCCAGCAGTGAAGGGGGCCGTGCGACCTTC. Its protein is CASSEGGRATF.

The gene calls are TRBV7-2 and TRBJ2-1, with TRBD2 matching 10 bases. The CDR3 extends over 16 amino acids. Trimming cost V 2 bases and J 8 bases; bases outside gene matches: 9. Germline lookup yields CDR1 SGHTA and CDR2 FQGNSA. The CDR3 loop is CASSLWSGRAGDEQFF. The CDR3 DNA follows: TGTGCCAGCAGCTTATGGAGCGGGAGGGCCGGGGATGAGCAGTTCTTC.

The chain joins TRBV4-3 to TRBJ1-2; possibly TRBD1 for D (6 bases). V was cut by 2 bases and J by 6 bases, with 10 bases left in between. From germline, CDR1 is LGHNA and CDR2 YSLEER. CDR3 length equals 13 residues. CDR3 bases: TGCGCCAGCAGCCAACGGGGGGGCGATGGCTACACCTTC. Its protein is CASSQRGGDGYTF.

Only one count was recorded for this clone. The chain employs TRBV10-3 and TRBJ2-7; a possible D gene is TRBD1 (6 bases). This CDR3 is 13 amino acids long. The germline CDR1 and CDR2 sequences are ENHRY and SYGVKD. Trimming removed 4 bases at V and 5 bases at J, with 12 bases between. CDR3 in amino acids: CAISATGIDEQYF. For the CDR3, the DNA is TGTGCCATCAGTGCGACAGGTATTGACGAGCAGTACTTC.

The V and J genes are TRBV2 and TRBJ1-1, with no clear D. V was shortened by 5 bases and J by 3 bases, with 13 bases between the two germline ends. CDR3 length: 14 amino acids. Germline CDR1 SNHLY, CDR2 FYNNEI. CDR3 loop: CASSRNVRDTEAFF. The DNA for the CDR3 is TGTGCCAGCAGTCGAAACGTACGGGACACTGAAGCTTTCTTT.

The rearrangement links TRBV5-6 to TRBJ1-5; 7 bases agree with TRBD1. The CDR3 totals 14 residues. The V segment lost 6 bases and the J segment 4 bases; nucleotides outside the gene matches: 7. Germline V gene lookup returns CDR1 SGHDT and CDR2 YYEEEE. CDR3: CASTRQGLNQPQHF. The CDR3 DNA reads TGTGCCAGCACCCGACAGGGACTAAATCAGCCCCAGCATTTT.

The chain employs TRBV4-3 and TRBJ1-1; 7 bases are shared with TRBD1. This CDR3 spans 16 amino acids. J was trimmed by 10 bases and V by 3 bases; bases with no gene match: 17. Germline CDR1 and CDR2: LGHNA and YSLEER. CDR3 in amino acids: CASSQTPGQRNLRAFF. CDR3 sequence (DNA): TGCGCCAGCAGCCAGACTCCGGGACAGAGGAATCTGAGAGCTTTCTTT.

The V call is TRBV27, the J call TRBJ1-1; perhaps TRBD1 as D (6 bases). CDR1 MNHEY and CDR2 SMNVEV come from the germline V gene (reference sequence). Between the trimmed V and J ends, which lost 8 bases and 6 bases, there was a span of 22 bases. The CDR3 is made up of 15 amino acids. The CDR3 spells CASGLGGRRSSEAFF. The CDR3 nucleotides read TGTGCCAGCGGCTTAGGGGGGCGGAGGTCTTCTGAAGCTTTCTTT.

The rearrangement links TRBV5-4 to TRBJ2-1; D unresolved. The CDR3 covers 14 residues. Germline V gives CDR1 SGHNT, CDR2 YYREEE (reference sequence). V was pared by 4 bases and J by 7 bases, with 15 bases between. The CDR3 sequence is CASSATLVKNEQFF. The DNA of the CDR3 is TGTGCCAGCAGCGCGACTCTAGTAAAAAATGAGCAGTTCTTC.

The chain is built from TRBV29-1 and TRBJ2-7; D is possibly TRBD1 or TRBD2 (6 bases each). The V gene's germline CDR1 is SQVTM and CDR2 ANQGSEA. CDR3 length equals 14 residues. V shed 4 bases and J shed 1 base, with 14 bases lying between them. CDR3: CSVVGGSSSYEQYF. The DNA for the CDR3 is TGCAGCGTTGTGGGGGGCAGTAGTTCCTACGAGCAGTACTTC.

CDR3 sequence (DNA): TGTGCCTGGAGTGTGGCAGGCTACCGTGCCGGGGAGCTGTTTTTT. Translating gives CAWSVAGYRAGELFF. This chain connects TRBV30 to TRBJ2-2; D remains unclear. V dropped 0 bases and J dropped 6 bases, with 14 bases sitting between them. The germline CDR1 and CDR2 sequences are GTSNPN and SVGIG (reference sequence). This CDR3 has 15 amino acids.

J is TRBJ2-2 and V is TRBV5-1; TRBD1 might be the D (5 bases). Trimming removed 4 bases at V and 0 bases at J, with 19 bases between. The V gene's germline CDR1 is SGHRS and CDR2 YFSETQ. The CDR3 totals 18 residues. CDR3 sequence: CASSPGHKPLTNTGELFF. The CDR3, as DNA: TGCGCCAGCAGCCCCGGACACAAGCCCCTCACGAACACCGGGGAGCTGTTTTTT. Full variable domain (remainder filled in from reference TRBV5-1 and TRBJ2-2): KAGVTQTPRYLIKTRGQQVTLSCSPISGHRSVSWYQQTPGQGLQFLFEYFSETQRNKGNFPGRFSGRQFSNSRSEMNVSTLELGDSALYLCASSPGHKPLTNTGELFFGEGSRLTVL.

The rearrangement uses TRBV5-1 and TRBJ2-1; D may be TRBD2 (5 bases). Trimming removed 4 bases from V and 7 bases from J, with 9 bases in between. The CDR3 is 12 amino acids. Per the germline V gene, CDR1 is SGHRS and CDR2 is YFSETQ. The CDR3 protein is CASSAAVNEQFF. CDR3 nucleotide sequence: TGCGCCAGCAGCGCAGCGGTGAATGAGCAGTTCTTC.

The chain employs TRBV28 and TRBJ1-5; tentatively, D is TRBD1 (5 bases). The CDR3 contains 14 residues. The V and J ends lost 6 bases and 1 base respectively, with 10 bases between them. From germline, CDR1 is MDHEN and CDR2 SYDVKM. The CDR3 DNA follows: TGTGCCAGCAGGGGGGTAGGGAGCAATCAGCCCCAGCATTTT. It encodes CASRGVGSNQPQHF.

This sequence joins TRBV6-1 and TRBJ1-2; D unresolved. CDR1 and CDR2 (germline): MNHNS, SASEGT. This CDR3 has 16 residues. Trimming shortened V by 2 bases and J by 1 base, and 14 bases separated the two germline ends. The CDR3 region has the DNA TGTGCCAGCAGTGAATCCCCGTGGTTAGTTAACTATGGCTACACCTTC. Amino acid sequence: CASSESPWLVNYGYTF.

The J gene is TRBJ1-1, the V gene TRBV9, with D uncertain. CDR1 is SGDLS, CDR2 YYNGEE, per germline. This CDR3 is 13 amino acids long. The V end lost 0 bases, the J end lost 6 bases, and 9 bases lay between the germline ends. The CDR3 coding sequence is TGTGCCAGCAGCGTAGACGGGCGGTCTGAAGCTTTCTTT. It encodes CASSVDGRSEAFF.

The chain combines TRBV28 with TRBJ1-5, with D uncertain. Germline V gene lookup returns CDR1 MDHEN and CDR2 SYDVKM. Trimming took off 2 bases at V and 4 bases at J, with 9 bases between the two ends. The CDR3 has 14 residues. CDR3 region: CASSLGSLNQPQHF. The DNA for the CDR3 is TGTGCCAGCAGTTTAGGCAGCTTGAATCAGCCCCAGCATTTT.

This sequence joins TRBV4-2 and TRBJ1-4; 9 positions match TRBD1. CDR3 length equals 14 residues. Trimming at V came to 5 bases and at J to 6 bases, leaving 4 bases not matched to a gene. CDR1 and CDR2 from the germline V gene are LGHNA and YNFKEQ. The CDR3 here is CASSSTGGDEKLFF. DNA of the CDR3: TGTGCCAGCAGCTCCACAGGGGGCGATGAAAAACTGTTTTTT.

The CDR3 DNA is TGCGCCAGCGCAGACCCTGACAGGGGGCCTGAAAAACTGTTTTTT. Translation gives CASADPDRGPEKLFF. The J gene is TRBJ1-4, the V gene TRBV4-1; 10 nucleotides line up with TRBD1. The CDR3 consists of 15 residues. Trimming cost V 8 bases and J 7 bases; bases outside gene matches: 10. Germline CDR1 MGHRA, CDR2 YSYEKL.

This clone was detected only a few times. The V and J genes are TRBV4-1 and TRBJ1-1, with D unresolved. The CDR3 is made up of 15 amino acids. V gave up 3 bases and J gave up 0 bases, with 11 bases separating them. Per the germline V gene, CDR1 is MGHRA and CDR2 is YSYEKL. This chain's CDR3 is CASSQFGGMNTEAFF. The CDR3 nucleotides read TGCGCCAGCAGCCAGTTCGGAGGAATGAACACTGAAGCTTTCTTT.

V gene TRBV28 combines with J gene TRBJ1-2, with TRBD1 matching 7 bases. Germline V gene data show CDR1 as MDHEN and CDR2 as SYDVKM. The CDR3 has 16 amino acids. V was clipped by 6 bases and J by 4 bases; unmatched bases: 14. The CDR3 region has the DNA TGTGCCAGCAGCCCTTACCGGGACAGACTAGGCTATGGCTACACCTTC. Translating it yields CASSPYRDRLGYGYTF.

The chain joins TRBV9 to TRBJ2-3; TRBD2 agrees at 8 bases. The trim removed 0 bases at V and 4 bases at J, leaving 4 bases unmatched. The germline V gene encodes CDR1 SGDLS and CDR2 YYNGEE. There are 15 residues in the CDR3. The CDR3 sequence is CASSVAGGLSDTQYF. Written as DNA, the CDR3 is TGTGCCAGCAGCGTAGCGGGGGGGCTCTCAGATACGCAGTATTTT. Drawing the rest from reference TRBV9 and TRBJ2-3, the complete variable domain is DSGVTQTPKHLITATGQRVTLRCSPRSGDLSVYWYQQSLDQGLQFLIQYYNGEERAKGNILERFSAQQFPDLHSELNLSSLELGDSALYFCASSVAGGLSDTQYFGPGTRLTVL.

This clone has a handful of counts. The chain is built from TRBV5-1 and TRBJ1-2; TRBD1 agrees at 12 bases. CDR3 length equals 15 residues. Germline V gene data show CDR1 as SGHRS and CDR2 as YFSETQ. Trimming cost V 5 bases and J 8 bases; bases outside gene matches: 10. CDR3 coding DNA: TGCGCCAGCAGGGGGGACAGGGGGCGCCGGAGCGGCTACACCTTC. Its protein is CASRGDRGRRSGYTF. Full variable domain (missing parts from reference TRBV5-1 and TRBJ1-2): KAGVTQTPRYLIKTRGQQVTLSCSPISGHRSVSWYQQTPGQGLQFLFEYFSETQRNKGNFPGRFSGRQFSNSRSEMNVSTLELGDSALYLCASRGDRGRRSGYTFGSGTRLTVV.

The V call is TRBV2, the J call TRBJ1-3, with TRBD1 identical over 7 bases. Germline CDR1 and CDR2: SNHLY and FYNNEI. This CDR3 spans 15 amino acids. V was pared by 5 bases and J by 3 bases, with 7 bases of the junction left unmatched. The CDR3 bases are TGTGCCAGCAGTTGGGACAGAGGTAATGGAAACACCATATATTTT. It codes for CASSWDRGNGNTIYF.

The rearrangement links TRBV6-1 to TRBJ1-5, with D possibly being TRBD1 (6 bases). There are 15 residues in the CDR3. Germline CDR1 and CDR2: MNHNS and SASEGT. V was trimmed by 2 bases and J by 7 bases, leaving 15 bases between them. The CDR3 DNA follows: TGTGCCAGCAGTGAACTTAGCGAGGGGGTCCAGCCCCAGCATTTT. Its protein is CASSELSEGVQPQHF.

This chain uses TRBV7-2 with TRBJ2-3; maybe TRBD2 (6 bases). Trimming removed 1 base at V and 1 base at J, with 12 bases between. In germline, CDR1 is SGHTA, CDR2 FQGNSA. The length of the CDR3 is 16 residues. The CDR3: CASSLGASARTDTQYF. CDR3 DNA sequence: TGTGCCAGCAGCTTAGGGGCTAGCGCCCGCACAGATACGCAGTATTTT.